The clone carrying this T cell receptor (beta chain) showed up many times. Its antigen is not known. The data stem from a study of CD8+CD57+ T cells in acquired aplastic anemia. Study-level background: Mean read depth for CD4+ cells from healthy donors was some 11 million.

Using genomic DNA as the template, TCR beta VDJ and CDR3 profiling was carried out. TCRdb analysed the reads with MiXCR anew, one entry per CDR3 protein. Counted here are around 190,000 distinct CDR3 sequences, under 65% occurring once; the ten biggest clones make up around 28%. The CDR3 spans 14 residues. The V gene's germline CDR1 is ENHRY and CDR2 SYGVKD. Trimming cost V 6 bases and J 2 bases; bases outside gene matches: 7. Study-wide points: Researchers report that some 31 CD8+ CDR3 sequences appeared in both patients and controls.

J is TRBJ2-7 and V is TRBV10-3; 7 positions agree with TRBD1. Sequenced input: sorted CD4+, CD8+, or CD8+CD57+ T cells (not recorded which) from PBMCs. This sequence was found in a human donor in good health. The CDR3 DNA sequence: TGTGCCATCAGGACTACAGGGGTTGCCTACGAGCAGTACTTC. Encoded protein: CAIRTTGVAYEQYF.